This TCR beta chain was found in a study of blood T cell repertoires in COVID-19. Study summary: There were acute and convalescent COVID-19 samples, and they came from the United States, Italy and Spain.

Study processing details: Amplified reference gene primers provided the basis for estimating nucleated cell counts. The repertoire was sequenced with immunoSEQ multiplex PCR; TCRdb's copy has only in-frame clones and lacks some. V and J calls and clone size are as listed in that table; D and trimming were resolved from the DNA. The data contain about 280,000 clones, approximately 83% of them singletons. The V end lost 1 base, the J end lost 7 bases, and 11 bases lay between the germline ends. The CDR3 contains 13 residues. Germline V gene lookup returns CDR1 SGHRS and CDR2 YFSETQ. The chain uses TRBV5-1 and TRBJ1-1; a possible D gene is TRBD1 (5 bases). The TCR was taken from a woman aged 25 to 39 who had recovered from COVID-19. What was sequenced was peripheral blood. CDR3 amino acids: CASSLTGTIEAFF. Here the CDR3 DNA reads TGCGCCAGCAGCTTGACAGGTACGATTGAAGCTTTCTTT.